These 5 T cell receptor beta chains were all obtained from the same sample, sequenced in a study of blood T cell repertoires in COVID-19 (dated by TCRdb to 2020 to 2022). The library was prepared using the immunoSEQ multiplex PCR assay. In TCRdb, the immuneACCESS table is reduced to in-frame sequences with V and J assigned. These tables do not hold every clone; where another copy was compared, an unresolved V gene accounts for under half, and the others remain unexplained. For this sample the table gives some 700,000 clones, of which about 87% were detected only once. The top ten constitute about 0.26% of the sample. The source material was peripheral blood. Receptors were obtained from a woman under 30 with acute or convalescent COVID-19.

The V gene is TRBV11-3, the J gene TRBJ1-1, with a weak D call TRBD1 (5 bases). V lost 5 bases and J lost 11, with 18 bases in between. Germline values: CDR1 SGHNT, CDR2 YENEEA. CDR3 length: 13 amino acids. The CDR3: CASSPARQGTAFF. The CDR3 region has the DNA TGTGCCAGCAGCCCGGCGCGGCAGGGTACGGCTTTCTTT. Full variable domain (rest looked up from reference TRBV11-3 and TRBJ1-1): EAGVVQSPRYKIIEKKQPVAFWCNPISGHNTLYWYLQNLGQGPELLIRYENEEAVDDSQLPKDRFSAERLKGVDSTLKIQPAELGDSAVYLCASSPARQGTAFFGQGTRLTVV.

CDR3 sequence: CASSPTGFYEQYF. The CDR3 bases are TGTGCCAGCAGTCCGACAGGGTTCTACGAGCAGTACTTC. The chain couples TRBV27 to TRBJ2-7; TRBD1 matches 7 bases. The CDR3 has 13 amino acids. Germline loops: CDR1 MNHEY, CDR2 SMNVEV (reference sequence). Trimming removed 5 bases from V and 3 bases from J; junction bases left unmatched: 4.

This clone was observed once. The chain has TRBV27 and TRBJ1-4; D is possibly TRBD1 (5 bases). From germline, CDR1 is MNHEY and CDR2 SMNVEV (reference sequence). Trimming stripped 5 bases from V and 5 bases from J, with 24 bases between. The CDR3 totals 18 residues. The CDR3: CASSLFGVAGVLNEKLFF. CDR3 coding DNA: TGTGCCAGCAGTCTCTTCGGGGTAGCGGGGGTTTTGAATGAAAAACTGTTTTTT. The whole variable domain, filled in from reference TRBV27 and TRBJ1-4, reads EAQVTQNPRYLITVTGKKLTVTCSQNMNHEYMSWYRQDPGLGLRQIYYSMNVEVTDKGDVPEGYKVSRKEKRNFPLILESPSPNQTSLYFCASSLFGVAGVLNEKLFFGSGTQLSVL.

This chain links TRBV5-1 with TRBJ2-1; TRBD1 is a possible D gene (5 bases). The V end lost 5 bases, the J end lost 5 bases, and 11 bases lay between the germline ends. The germline CDR1 and CDR2 sequences are SGHRS and YFSETQ. CDR3 length equals 13 residues. The CDR3 spells CASSSGPNNEQFF. Written as DNA, the CDR3 is TGCGCCAGCAGTTCAGGGCCCAACAATGAGCAGTTCTTC. The full variable domain, in which reference TRBV5-1 and TRBJ2-1 provide the parts outside the CDR3, is KAGVTQTPRYLIKTRGQQVTLSCSPISGHRSVSWYQQTPGQGLQFLFEYFSETQRNKGNFPGRFSGRQFSNSRSEMNVSTLELGDSALYLCASSSGPNNEQFFGPGTRLTVL.

The V gene is TRBV19, the J gene TRBJ1-5; no definite D call. Looked up from germline, CDR1 is LNHDA and CDR2 is SQIVND (reference sequence). This CDR3 is 17 amino acids long. V was clipped by 3 bases and J by 1 base, with 16 bases between them. In DNA, the CDR3 is TGTGCCAGTAGTATCCCCACACGGCGCAGGAGCAATCAGCCCCAGCATTTT. Translating it yields CASSIPTRRRSNQPQHF.